This TCR beta chain was profiled in a study of T cells in Graves' hyperthyroidism and ophthalmopathy. This clonotype was observed many times. From RNA transcripts, TCR beta CDR3 regions were amplified. During a first-round RT-PCR of the TCR CDR3, the HTBI primer set was used. TCRdb re-analysed the multiplex PCR reads in MiXCR, keeping a single row per CDR3 protein. Of approximately 640,000 distinct CDR3 sequences listed, about 18% are singletons. Germline loops: CDR1 LNHDA, CDR2 SQIVND (reference sequence). The CDR3 totals 16 residues. Trimming removed 4 bases at V and 0 bases at J, with 13 bases between.

The chain employs TRBV19 and TRBJ1-5; perhaps TRBD1 as D (6 bases). This receptor was obtained from a man aged 50-60 years with Graves' hyperthyroidism. Sequencing was performed on blood. Here the CDR3 reads CASSTRGQNSNQPQHF. The DNA of the CDR3 is TGTGCCAGTAGTACCCGAGGACAGAATAGCAATCAGCCCCAGCATTTT.